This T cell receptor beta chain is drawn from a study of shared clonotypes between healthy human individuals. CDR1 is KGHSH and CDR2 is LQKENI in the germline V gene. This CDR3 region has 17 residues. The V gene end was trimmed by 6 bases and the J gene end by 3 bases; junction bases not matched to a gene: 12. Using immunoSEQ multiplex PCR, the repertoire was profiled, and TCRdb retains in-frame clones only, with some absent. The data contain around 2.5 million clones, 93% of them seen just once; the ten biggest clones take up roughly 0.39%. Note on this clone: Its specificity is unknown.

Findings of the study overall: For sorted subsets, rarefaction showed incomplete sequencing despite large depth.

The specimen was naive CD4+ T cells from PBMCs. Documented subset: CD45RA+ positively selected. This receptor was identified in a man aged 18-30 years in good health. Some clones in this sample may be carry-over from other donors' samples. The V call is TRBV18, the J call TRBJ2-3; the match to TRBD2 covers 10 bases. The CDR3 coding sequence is TGTGCCAGCTCCCCCCTGGCGCTAGCGGGAGTTACAGATACGCAGTATTTT. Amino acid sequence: CASSPLALAGVTDTQYF.